This T cell receptor beta chain was identified during a study of cytomegalovirus exposure and HLA in healthy donors. About the research overall: In a later analysis, the approximately 120 validation repertoires were reported to have used the same platform as the roughly 600 first-cohort repertoires. Study-level points and caveats: A subsequent analysis found that TCR clusters from the first cohort also tended to co-occur in the 120 or so validation repertoires, with 90% to 95% of cluster scores above 0. The study listed under 200 cytomegalovirus-associated TCR beta chains.

The CDR3 has 15 residues. The V gene lost 1 base and the J gene lost 2 bases, with 12 bases spanning the gap. The V gene's germline CDR1 is GTSNPN and CDR2 SVGIG (reference sequence). Data came from immunoSEQ multiplex PCR; TCRdb stores just in-frame clones and leaves some out. In the table there are about 190,000 clones, approximately 85% of which are singletons. For this clone: The antigen remains unidentified.

The rearrangement links TRBV30 to TRBJ1-3; no reliable D call. This clonotype originated in a woman under 30 in good health and CMV-seronegative. Sequencing input: PBMCs. The CDR3 DNA follows: TGTGCCTGGAGTGGACGGGTTCTAACTGGAAACACCATATATTTT. Encoded protein: CAWSGRVLTGNTIYF.